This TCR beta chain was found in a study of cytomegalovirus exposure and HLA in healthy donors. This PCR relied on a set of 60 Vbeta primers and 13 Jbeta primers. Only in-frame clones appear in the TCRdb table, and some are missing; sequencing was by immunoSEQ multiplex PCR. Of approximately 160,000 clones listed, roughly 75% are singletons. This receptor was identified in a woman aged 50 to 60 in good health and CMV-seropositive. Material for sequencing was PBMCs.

This CDR3 reads CASSRGQGASEQYF. CDR3 bases: TGTGCCAGCAGTCGCGGACAGGGGGCGAGTGAGCAGTACTTC. The chain employs TRBV6-5 and TRBJ2-7, with 11 bases aligning to TRBD1. The length of the CDR3 is 14 residues. The J segment lost 7 bases and the V segment lost 5 bases, leaving 7 bases of the junction unmatched. Germline CDR1 is MNHEY and CDR2 is SVGAGI.